This passage covers 15 T cell receptor beta chains from one sample sequenced in a study of cytomegalovirus exposure and HLA in healthy donors. With 60 Vbeta and 13 Jbeta primers, the PCR was carried out. Clones were sequenced by immunoSEQ multiplex PCR, and TCRdb holds only the in-frame ones, with some missing. The sample has over 100,000 clones, and its top ten clones hold 3.7%. The sample consisted of PBMCs. Receptors originate from a man aged 25-45 years in good health and CMV-seronegative.

CDR3 nucleotide sequence: TGTGCCAGCTACGGGACTCCCGATCGAGAGCAGTACTTC. Protein: CASYGTPDREQYF. The chain links TRBV28 to TRBJ2-5; D is perhaps TRBD2 (6 bases). From germline, CDR1 is MDHEN and CDR2 SYDVKM. This CDR3 has 13 amino acids. Between the trimmed V and J ends, which lost 8 bases and 11 bases, there was a span of 21 bases.

The chain combines TRBV5-1 with TRBJ1-1; TRBD1 agrees at 8 bases. CDR3 length equals 14 residues. Germline V CDR1 and CDR2: SGHRS, YFSETQ. The V gene end was trimmed by 1 base and the J gene end by 3 bases; junction bases not matched to a gene: 2. The CDR3 sequence is CASSLQGAYTEAFF. In nucleotides, the CDR3 is TGCGCCAGCAGCTTGCAGGGGGCCTACACTGAAGCTTTCTTT.

The V gene is TRBV2, the J gene TRBJ1-5; D is possibly TRBD1 (5 bases). This CDR3 region has 12 residues. The germline V and J ends were trimmed by 7 bases and 6 bases, with 10 bases remaining between them. The germline V gene has CDR1 SNHLY and CDR2 FYNNEI. The CDR3 bases are TGTGCCAGCACGGGGGGGACTCAGCCCCAGCATTTT. It encodes CASTGGTQPQHF.

About this clone: This sample includes further DNA sequences coding for the same CDR3. V is TRBV5-1 and J is TRBJ1-2; D gene unclear. Germline lookup yields CDR1 SGHRS and CDR2 YFSETQ. The CDR3 spans 14 residues. Trimming cost V 2 bases and J 2 bases, with 10 bases left between them. CDR3 coding DNA: TGCGCCAGCAGCTTAGAGTCGGTCAACTATGGCTACACCTTC. Translated, it gives CASSLESVNYGYTF.

V gene TRBV6-1 combines with J gene TRBJ2-1; weak D call: TRBD1 (6 bases). Per the germline V gene, CDR1 is MNHNS and CDR2 is SASEGT. The CDR3 totals 12 residues. The ends were cut back, 7 bases at V and 9 bases at J, with 13 bases in the middle. DNA of the CDR3: TGTGCCAGCACCAGGACAGCTGCTGAGCAGTTCTTC. It translates to CASTRTAAEQFF.

V and J are TRBV7-6 and TRBJ1-6; no definite D call. The germline V gene has CDR1 SGHVS and CDR2 FNYEAQ. V dropped 5 bases and J dropped 8 bases, with 22 bases sitting between them. This CDR3 comprises 17 residues. The CDR3 spells CASSQSRLRTKDSPLHF. As DNA, the CDR3 is TGTGCCAGCAGCCAGAGCCGACTGAGAACTAAGGATTCACCCCTCCACTTT. Drawing the rest from reference TRBV7-6 and TRBJ1-6, the complete variable domain is GAGVSQSPRYKVTKRGQDVALRCDPISGHVSLYWYRQALGQGPEFLTYFNYEAQQDKSGLPNDRFSAERPEGSISTLTIQRTEQRDSAMYRCASSQSRLRTKDSPLHFGNGTRLTVT.

V gene TRBV6-6 combines with J gene TRBJ2-7; a possible D gene is TRBD1 (5 bases). The CDR3 is 13 residues long. The V end was cut by 2 bases, the J end by 2 bases, with 7 bases between. The V gene's germline CDR1 is MNHNY and CDR2 SVGAGI (reference sequence). This CDR3 is CASSYDSPYEQYF. The CDR3 coding sequence is TGTGCCAGCAGTTACGACAGTCCCTACGAGCAGTACTTC.

The chain employs TRBV6-5 and TRBJ2-3, with D maybe TRBD1 (5 bases). The CDR3 is made up of 15 amino acids. The germline gives CDR1 MNHEY, CDR2 SVGAGI. V lost 10 bases, J lost 3 bases, and 20 bases lay in between. The CDR3 sequence: CATLRVGLGTDTQYF. CDR3 nucleotide sequence: TGTGCCACCCTGCGTGTGGGGCTAGGAACAGATACGCAGTATTTT.

The chain combines TRBV6-5 with TRBJ2-5; TRBD2 might be the D (5 bases). V lost 0 bases to trimming and J lost 0 bases, with 11 bases between them. The CDR3 contains 16 residues. Germline loops: CDR1 MNHEY, CDR2 SVGAGI. In nucleotides, the CDR3 is TGTGCCAGCAGTTACTCGATAACGGGATACCAAGAGACCCAGTACTTC. Its protein product is CASSYSITGYQETQYF.

The chain uses TRBV4-3 and TRBJ1-4; tentative D call: TRBD1 (6 bases). Germline lookup yields CDR1 LGHNA and CDR2 YSLEER. V was shortened by 3 bases and J by 8 bases, with 16 bases between the two germline ends. The CDR3 sequence is 15 residues long. The CDR3 loop reads CASSHNRAGSEKLFF. The CDR3, as DNA: TGCGCCAGCAGCCACAACAGGGCCGGGTCCGAAAAACTGTTTTTT.

The chain links TRBV5-1 to TRBJ1-2; D is perhaps TRBD1 (5 bases). Between the trimmed V and J ends, which lost 0 bases and 8 bases, there was a span of 11 bases. The germline CDR1 and CDR2 sequences are SGHRS and YFSETQ. The CDR3 totals 13 residues. CDR3 in DNA: TGCGCCAGCAGCTTGGCGGGGACTTCGGGCTACACCTTC. Translated, it gives CASSLAGTSGYTF.

J is TRBJ1-6 and V is TRBV25-1; the D gene is possibly TRBD1 (6 bases). V was cut by 6 bases and J by 10 bases, with 19 bases left in between. The CDR3 has 15 residues. In germline, CDR1 is MGHDK, CDR2 SYGVNS. The CDR3 protein is CASSRQGNFGSPLHF. The CDR3, as DNA: TGTGCCAGCAGCCGCCAGGGGAACTTCGGGTCACCCCTCCACTTT.

The chain has TRBV7-2 and TRBJ2-3; 8 bases are a match to TRBD2. V shed 1 base, J shed 7 bases, and the junction held 7 bases outside the gene matches. Germline V gene data show CDR1 as SGHTA and CDR2 as FQGNSA. The CDR3 spans 15 residues. CDR3 DNA sequence: TGTGCCAGCAGCTTAGGGGCGGGGGGACTTAATACGCAGTATTTT. This sequence encodes CASSLGAGGLNTQYF.

CDR3 loop: CASSFALAGDQETQYF. CDR3 bases: TGTGCCAGCAGCTTTGCCCTAGCGGGGGACCAAGAGACCCAGTACTTC. The gene calls are TRBV12-1 and TRBJ2-5; the DNA was not compared with TRBD2, the D call given in the table. TRBV12-1 is flagged as a pseudogene. This CDR3 spans 16 amino acids.

The chain joins TRBV19 to TRBJ2-2; D unclear. Germline V gene lookup returns CDR1 LNHDA and CDR2 SQIVND (reference sequence). The CDR3 runs to 12 residues. The CDR3 DNA sequence: TGTGCGACTTTCGCGAACACCGGGGAGCTGTTTTTT. Protein: CATFANTGELFF.